Below, 25 T cell receptor beta chains from the same sample are listed, as sequenced in a study of cytomegalovirus exposure and HLA in healthy donors (dated by TCRdb to about 2017). The library was built by means of the immunoSEQ multiplex PCR assay. In its TCRdb copy, this immuneACCESS table keeps in-frame sequences only and misses some clones. Where compared with another copy, unresolved V genes explain less than half of these, and the others have no known cause. This sample comprises roughly 150,000 clones, roughly 91% of them detected only once. Jointly, the top ten make up 3% of the sample. Sequenced: PBMCs. The source is a man aged 18 to 30 in good health and CMV-seronegative.

DNA of the CDR3: TGTGCCAGCAGTGAACTAGCGACAAACTACAATGAGCAGTTCTTC. Amino acids: CASSELATNYNEQFF. V is TRBV6-4 and J is TRBJ2-1; 7 bases line up with TRBD2. V shed 3 bases, J shed 3 bases, and the junction held 5 bases outside the gene matches. Germline V CDR1 and CDR2: MRHNA, SNTAGT. The CDR3 is made up of 15 amino acids.

The genes are TRBV6-1 and TRBJ1-2; D not certain. There are 14 residues in the CDR3. Germline assignment: CDR1 MNHNS and CDR2 SASEGT. V was clipped by 0 bases and J by 0 bases, with 5 bases between them. This CDR3 reads CASSEASSNYGYTF. CDR3 DNA sequence: TGTGCCAGCAGTGAAGCGTCATCTAACTATGGCTACACCTTC.

This chain connects TRBV19 to TRBJ2-2, with D tentatively TRBD1 (5 bases). Deletions cut 4 bases from V and 6 bases from J, with 9 bases between. In germline, CDR1 is LNHDA, CDR2 SQIVND (reference sequence). This CDR3 contains 13 residues. This CDR3 is CASSTRGSGELFF. The CDR3 DNA is TGTGCCAGTAGTACTAGGGGATCCGGGGAGCTGTTTTTT.

The chain carries TRBV4-1 and TRBJ1-3, with D unclear. CDR3 size: 16 residues. V lost 3 bases and J lost 0, with 12 bases in between. Germline CDR1 is MGHRA and CDR2 is YSYEKL. CDR3 sequence: CASSHPGPSSGNTIYF. CDR3 in DNA: TGCGCCAGCAGCCATCCCGGCCCTAGCTCTGGAAACACCATATATTTT.

In nucleotides, the CDR3 is TGTGCCAGCAGTTTATCAACACCGGGACAGGGCGCCTACACCTTC. The encoded protein is CASSLSTPGQGAYTF. The genes are TRBV27 and TRBJ1-2; TRBD1 agrees at 9 bases. Germline lookup yields CDR1 MNHEY and CDR2 SMNVEV (reference sequence). This CDR3 contains 15 residues. V was clipped by 0 bases and J by 10 bases; unmatched bases: 9.

This CDR3 reads CASSSRQAREQYF. CDR3 DNA: TGTGCCAGCAGTTCCCGACAGGCCAGGGAGCAGTACTTC. V gene TRBV27 combines with J gene TRBJ2-7, with a weak D call TRBD1 (6 bases). The V gene lost 4 bases and the J gene lost 7 bases, with 14 bases spanning the gap. The CDR3 extends over 13 amino acids. Germline assignment: CDR1 MNHEY and CDR2 SMNVEV (reference sequence).

Of note for this clone: This CDR3 is also generated by other DNA sequences in the sample. The V and J genes are TRBV18 and TRBJ1-6; 7 bases are shared with TRBD1. V shed 3 bases and J 4 bases; nucleotides not matched to a gene: 0. CDR1 KGHSH and CDR2 LQKENI come from the germline V gene. This CDR3 spans 14 amino acids. The CDR3 DNA reads as TGTGCCAGCTCACCGGGACAGTATAATTCACCCCTCCACTTT. Translating gives CASSPGQYNSPLHF.

This chain uses TRBV15 with TRBJ2-1; 10 bases fit TRBD2. CDR1 and CDR2 (germline): LNHNV, YYDKDF (reference sequence). This CDR3 is built from 15 residues. V trimming: 6 bases; J trimming: 1 base; junction bases outside the gene matches: 3. The CDR3 is CATRQLAGSYNEQFF. The CDR3 coding sequence is TGTGCCACCAGACAACTAGCGGGATCCTACAATGAGCAGTTCTTC.

The gene calls are TRBV15 and TRBJ1-1; no clear D. Trimming pared 8 bases from V and 1 base from J, leaving 14 bases between. Germline V lookup: CDR1 LNHNV, CDR2 YYDKDF (reference sequence). This CDR3 has 14 residues. The CDR3 DNA is TGTGCCACCGTACGGAGGGAATGGAACACTGAAGCTTTCTTT. Amino acids: CATVRREWNTEAFF.

This chain connects TRBV7-2 to TRBJ2-7, with D perhaps TRBD2 (6 bases). The CDR3 contains 15 residues. Trimming cost V 0 bases and J 5 bases, with 14 bases left between them. The germline V gene encodes CDR1 SGHTA and CDR2 FQGNSA. For the CDR3, the DNA is TGTGCCAGCAGCTTAGCAGTATTCGGGAGTAACGAGCAGTACTTC. Its protein is CASSLAVFGSNEQYF. The complete variable domain, with remaining parts taken from reference TRBV7-2 and TRBJ2-7, reads GAGVSQSPSNKVTEKGKDVELRCDPISGHTALYWYRQSLGQGLEFLIYFQGNSAPDKSGLPSDRFSAERTGGSVSTLTIQRTQQEDSAVYLCASSLAVFGSNEQYFGPGTRLTVT.

The chain employs TRBV7-2 and TRBJ1-5; possible D gene TRBD1, 6 bases. Germline CDR1 SGHTA, CDR2 FQGNSA. The CDR3 totals 15 residues. The V and J ends lost 2 bases and 3 bases respectively, with 11 bases between them. The CDR3 coding sequence is TGTGCCAGCAGCTTAAACAGGGAAAACAATCAGCCCCAGCATTTT. Translation gives CASSLNRENNQPQHF.

The rearrangement links TRBV6-6 to TRBJ2-1; 13 bases align to TRBD2. V lost 5 bases, J lost 9 bases, and 4 bases stayed unmatched. The CDR3 extends over 14 amino acids. Germline loops: CDR1 MNHNY, CDR2 SVGAGI (reference sequence). The CDR3 reads CASSLTSGRIEQFF. DNA for the CDR3: TGTGCCAGCAGTCTGACTAGCGGGAGGATTGAGCAGTTCTTC.

This sequence joins TRBV7-8 and TRBJ1-4; tentative D call: TRBD1 (5 bases). This CDR3 spans 13 amino acids. The germline V gene encodes CDR1 SGHVS and CDR2 FQNEAQ. Trimming stripped 3 bases from V and 6 bases from J, with 8 bases between. The CDR3 nucleotides read TGTGCCAGCAGCTTTGGCAGGGATGAAAAACTGTTTTTT. Protein product: CASSFGRDEKLFF.

The chain has TRBV25-1 and TRBJ1-2; TRBD1 aligns across 8 bases. CDR3 length equals 15 residues. Trimming cost V 1 base and J 8 bases; bases outside gene matches: 9. Germline V gene data show CDR1 as MGHDK and CDR2 as SYGVNS. CDR3 sequence reads: CASSESQDRVKGYTF. DNA for the CDR3: TGTGCCAGCAGTGAATCCCAGGACAGGGTTAAAGGCTACACCTTC.

CDR3 DNA sequence: TGTGCCAGTGTGGGGAACAGGGTGGCGGTGAACACTGAAGCTTTCTTT. Its protein product is CASVGNRVAVNTEAFF. This chain joins TRBV28 and TRBJ1-1; D possibly corresponds to TRBD1 (6 bases). The CDR3 covers 16 residues. V shed 9 bases and J shed 0 bases, with 20 bases lying between them. The V gene's germline CDR1 is MDHEN and CDR2 SYDVKM.

This chain uses TRBV29-1 with TRBJ2-7, with D maybe TRBD1 (6 bases). Germline loops: CDR1 SQVTM, CDR2 ANQGSEA. Trimming took off 7 bases at V and 4 bases at J, with 17 bases between the two ends. The CDR3 spans 13 residues. The CDR3 is CSARGQTVYEQYF. CDR3 nucleotides: TGCAGCGCCCGAGGACAGACGGTTTACGAGCAGTACTTC.

The chain uses TRBV5-4 and TRBJ2-4; 9 bases agree with TRBD2. V shed 4 bases and J 11 bases; nucleotides not matched to a gene: 19. Germline CDR1 is SGHNT and CDR2 is YYREEE (reference sequence). The CDR3 length is 17 residues. In nucleotides, the CDR3 is TGTGCCAGCAGCCGACAGATAGACTCCGGGACTAGCACCGTTCAGTACTTC. It translates to CASSRQIDSGTSTVQYF.

This chain joins TRBV6-5 and TRBJ1-2; the D gene is possibly TRBD1 (5 bases). This CDR3 spans 14 amino acids. The V gene lost 5 bases and the J gene lost 3 bases, with 13 bases spanning the gap. CDR1 and CDR2 from the germline V gene are MNHEY and SVGAGI. The chain's CDR3 is CASSENDRHYGYTF. In nucleotides, the CDR3 is TGTGCCAGCAGTGAAAACGACAGACACTATGGCTACACCTTC.

The V call is TRBV5-1, the J call TRBJ1-5; 11 nucleotides agree with TRBD1. Losses at the gene ends were 3 bases for V and 4 bases for J; bases not matched to a gene: 3. The CDR3 runs to 15 residues. The germline gives CDR1 SGHRS, CDR2 YFSETQ. Here the CDR3 reads CASSSGTGGNQPQHF. The CDR3 bases are TGCGCCAGCAGCTCCGGGACAGGGGGAAATCAGCCCCAGCATTTT.

In its sample, this clone was seen a few times. The genes are TRBV18 and TRBJ2-2, with 15 bases matching TRBD2. The CDR3 spans 17 residues. Looked up from germline, CDR1 is KGHSH and CDR2 is LQKENI. The junction had 5 bases not matched to a gene; V was cut back by 3 bases and J by 6 bases. The chain's CDR3 is CASSPGTSGRRAGELFF. DNA for the CDR3: TGTGCCAGCTCACCGGGGACTAGCGGGAGGCGAGCCGGGGAGCTGTTTTTT.

The table lists this clone with a few counts. Other nucleotide sequences from this sample produce the same CDR3. V and J are TRBV5-4 and TRBJ1-5; D is undetermined. The CDR3 has 14 residues. V was pared by 1 base and J by 0 bases, with 5 bases between. The germline CDR1 and CDR2 sequences are SGHNT and YYREEE (reference sequence). CDR3 sequence (DNA): TGTGCCAGCAGCTTGACGGGTAGCAATCAGCCCCAGCATTTT. It translates to CASSLTGSNQPQHF.

The count of this clone is one. The chain employs TRBV28 and TRBJ2-7; 11 nucleotides match TRBD1. In germline, CDR1 is MDHEN, CDR2 SYDVKM. This CDR3 has 13 residues. Unmatched junction bases numbered 1, after V lost 3 bases and J lost 6 bases. The CDR3 sequence: CASSLDRGPEQYF. Written as DNA, the CDR3 is TGTGCCAGCAGTTTGGACAGGGGGCCCGAGCAGTACTTC. The variable domain in full, with the rest retrieved from reference TRBV28 and TRBJ2-7, is DVKVTQSSRYLVKRTGEKVFLECVQDMDHENMFWYRQDPGLGLRLIYFSYDVKMKEKGDIPEGYSVSREKKERFSLILESASTNQTSMYLCASSLDRGPEQYFGPGTRLTVT.

The gene calls are TRBV11-2 and TRBJ2-7; weak D call: TRBD1 (5 bases). The V gene lost 2 bases and the J gene lost 6 bases, with 11 bases spanning the gap. Germline lookup yields CDR1 SGHAT and CDR2 FQNNGV. The CDR3 is made up of 13 amino acids. The CDR3 region is CASSLSDTREQYF. In DNA form, the CDR3 reads TGTGCCAGCAGCTTATCGGACACCCGCGAGCAGTACTTC.

The V and J genes are TRBV2 and TRBJ1-1; D not certain. Germline V gene lookup returns CDR1 SNHLY and CDR2 FYNNEI. Trimming removed 8 bases from V and 2 bases from J, with 12 bases in between. The CDR3 has 13 amino acids. CDR3: CASEGSDNTEAFF. DNA of the CDR3: TGTGCCAGCGAAGGGAGCGACAACACTGAAGCTTTCTTT.

This chain uses TRBV7-8 with TRBJ2-1, with 8 bases aligning to TRBD1. V trimming: 5 bases; J trimming: 0 bases; junction bases outside the gene matches: 9. This CDR3 has 17 amino acids. Looked up from germline, CDR1 is SGHVS and CDR2 is FQNEAQ. In DNA form, the CDR3 reads TGTGCCAGCAGCCTACGACAGGGGCAATACTCCTACAATGAGCAGTTCTTC. It specifies CASSLRQGQYSYNEQFF. Full variable domain (remainder filled in from reference TRBV7-8 and TRBJ2-1): GAGVSQSPRYKVAKRGQDVALRCDPISGHVSLFWYQQALGQGPEFLTYFQNEAQLDKSGLPSDRFFAERPEGSVSTLKIQRTQQEDSAVYLCASSLRQGQYSYNEQFFGPGTRLTVL.